The following is a TCR beta chain sequence with its context. Its antigen is not identified. The entry originates in a study of cytomegalovirus exposure and HLA in healthy donors. Use of 60 Vbeta and 13 Jbeta primers characterized the PCR. Libraries were prepared by immunoSEQ multiplex PCR; TCRdb keeps only in-frame clonotypes and omits some of them. The data contain some 180,000 clones, 75% to 80% of them singletons. The V end was cut by 5 bases, the J end by 9 bases, with 13 bases between. The CDR3 extends over 12 amino acids. Germline V gene sequence: CDR1 MNHEY, CDR2 SMNVEV (reference sequence). Whole-study results and caveats: Some TCR beta chains (roughly 150 of them) were listed as cytomegalovirus-associated. While the bulk of TCR sequences proved rare, some public TCRs turned up in many donors.

The receptor's source is a female donor in good health and CMV-seronegative. Sample: PBMCs. This rearrangement joins TRBV27 to TRBJ2-5; tentatively, D is TRBD2 (6 bases). CDR3: CASSLRLGPQYF. The DNA of the CDR3 is TGTGCCAGCAGTCTCCGACTAGGGCCCCAGTACTTC.